The 20 T cell receptor beta chains reported below all come from one sample, sequenced in a study of blood T cell repertoires in COVID-19. Data came from immunoSEQ multiplex PCR; TCRdb stores just in-frame clones and leaves some out. Among more than 300,000 clones, under 95% were seen once, and the ten largest hold less than 20%. The sequenced material came from PBMCs or T cells enriched from blood (not recorded which). These receptors originate from a woman under 40 who had recovered from COVID-19.

The V gene is TRBV28, the J gene TRBJ1-2; D is unresolved. Germline V gene lookup returns CDR1 MDHEN and CDR2 SYDVKM. This CDR3 region has 15 residues. The germline V and J ends were trimmed by 6 bases and 4 bases, with 18 bases remaining between them. The CDR3 DNA is TGTGCCAGCAGCCCTTGGGCGCGTCGAGTCTATGGCTACACCTTC. Amino acids: CASSPWARRVYGYTF.

The chain couples TRBV12-3 or TRBV12-4 to TRBJ2-2; D ambiguous. Trimming pared 8 bases from V and 7 bases from J, leaving 5 bases between. CDR3 size: 10 residues. CDR3 sequence: CASGGGELFF. CDR3 DNA: TGTGCCAGCGGCGGCGGGGAGCTGTTTTTT.

The V call is TRBV5-4, the J call TRBJ2-2; 8 nucleotides line up with TRBD1. This CDR3 is 15 amino acids long. The germline gives CDR1 SGHNT, CDR2 YYREEE (reference sequence). With V trimmed by 5 bases and J by 7 bases, 10 bases remained unmatched. DNA of the CDR3: TGTGCCAGCAGACCAGGGGGCGCGCGTGTCGGGGAGCTGTTTTTT. It specifies CASRPGGARVGELFF.

The V and J genes are TRBV2 and TRBJ1-6; perhaps TRBD1 as D (6 bases). Trimming stripped 4 bases from V and 7 bases from J, with 11 bases between. Germline V gene sequence: CDR1 SNHLY, CDR2 FYNNEI. The CDR3 is made up of 14 amino acids. The CDR3 sequence is CASSVRDTNSPLHF. The CDR3 bases are TGTGCCAGCAGTGTCAGGGACACCAATTCACCCCTCCACTTT.

The chain joins TRBV4-1 to TRBJ2-1, with D maybe TRBD2 (6 bases). The CDR3 is 12 amino acids. V shed 1 base and J shed 9 bases, with 7 bases lying between them. CDR1 is MGHRA, CDR2 YSYEKL, per germline. In DNA, the CDR3 is TGCGCCAGCAGCCAAGCCGGGAGTGAGCAGTTCTTC. This translates into CASSQAGSEQFF.

This clone appeared a single time. J is TRBJ2-3 and V is TRBV6-2 or TRBV6-3; D uncertain. V lost 2 bases and J lost 3, with 9 bases in between. CDR3 length: 14 amino acids. CDR1 MNHEY and CDR2 SVGEGT come from the germline V gene. CDR3 nucleotide sequence: TGTGCCAGCAGTTACAACTTCAAGACAGATACGCAGTATTTT. This sequence encodes CASSYNFKTDTQYF.

Here the CDR3 DNA reads TGTGCCAGCAGCGAAGCGGCTATCTCTGGAAACACCATATATTTT. It translates to CASSEAAISGNTIYF. This chain uses TRBV11-3 with TRBJ1-3; D not certain. CDR1 SGHNT and CDR2 YENEEA come from the germline V gene. Trimming left V 5 bases short and J 0 bases short, with 11 bases between. The CDR3 loop spans 15 amino acids. Combining the CDR3 with reference TRBV11-3 and TRBJ1-3 gives the whole variable domain EAGVVQSPRYKIIEKKQPVAFWCNPISGHNTLYWYLQNLGQGPELLIRYENEEAVDDSQLPKDRFSAERLKGVDSTLKIQPAELGDSAVYLCASSEAAISGNTIYFGEGSWLTVV.

The genes are TRBV9 and TRBJ2-3; D is possibly TRBD1 (6 bases). V was cut by 0 bases and J by 0 bases, with 11 bases left in between. Germline-derived CDR1 and CDR2 are SGDLS and YYNGEE. The CDR3 is made up of 16 amino acids. CDR3 bases: TGTGCCAGCAGCGTAGATGGGGGCGAGAGCACAGATACGCAGTATTTT. Translated: CASSVDGGESTDTQYF.

In this sample, this clone turned up once. The chain couples TRBV28 to TRBJ1-2; D remains ambiguous. Trimming took off 6 bases at V and 5 bases at J, with 13 bases between the two ends. From germline, CDR1 is MDHEN and CDR2 SYDVKM. The CDR3 is 13 residues long. CDR3 nucleotides: TGTGCCAGCAGCCGACATAATTATTATGGCTACACCTTC. Translated: CASSRHNYYGYTF.

This chain joins TRBV3-1 (or the pseudogene TRBV3-2) and TRBJ1-2; the match to TRBD1 covers 7 bases. The J segment lost 8 bases and the V segment lost 4 bases, leaving 13 bases of the junction unmatched. The CDR3 extends over 15 amino acids. Germline CDR1 is LGHDT and CDR2 is YNNKEL (reference sequence). In DNA form, the CDR3 reads TGTGCCAGCAGCCTAGCGGGGAGGGGGCAGAGCGGCTACACCTTC. This codes for CASSLAGRGQSGYTF.

The chain employs TRBV4-3 and TRBJ2-5, with a weak D call TRBD1 (6 bases). The V end lost 6 bases, the J end lost 5 bases, and 13 bases lay between the germline ends. Germline lookup yields CDR1 LGHNA and CDR2 YSLEER. The CDR3 is 13 amino acids. The DNA for the CDR3 is TGCGCCAGCAGTAGACAGGTTTATGAGACCCAGTACTTC. As protein: CASSRQVYETQYF.

This clone was observed once. V is TRBV7-3 and J is TRBJ2-2; D might be TRBD1 (5 bases). Trimming stripped 5 bases from V and 4 bases from J, with 14 bases between. Germline CDR1 reads SGHTA; CDR2 reads FQGTGA. This CDR3 has 15 amino acids. Written as DNA, the CDR3 is TGTGCCAGCAGCCAGGGTATGGGGTCCACCGGGGAGCTGTTTTTT. This sequence encodes CASSQGMGSTGELFF.

The V call is TRBV3-1 (or the pseudogene TRBV3-2), the J call TRBJ2-1; D remains unclear. The CDR3 spans 15 residues. Germline values: CDR1 LGHDT, CDR2 YNNKEL (reference sequence). V lost 4 bases to trimming and J lost 0 bases, with 10 bases between them. The CDR3 reads CASSLDSSSYNEQFF. The CDR3 DNA reads TGTGCCAGCAGCCTCGACTCAAGCTCCTACAATGAGCAGTTCTTC.

This chain links TRBV5-1 with TRBJ2-1; D perhaps matches TRBD1 (6 bases). The CDR3 loop spans 15 amino acids. V lost 0 bases, J lost 3 bases, and 10 bases lay in between. The germline V gene encodes CDR1 SGHRS and CDR2 YFSETQ. The CDR3 DNA sequence: TGCGCCAGCAGCTTGGGGACAGACAACTACAATGAGCAGTTCTTC. As protein: CASSLGTDNYNEQFF.

The chain recombines TRBV7-3 with TRBJ2-2, with 9 bases matching TRBD1. V gave up 3 bases and J gave up 4 bases; unmatched junction bases: 3. The CDR3 runs 15 residues. The germline V gene has CDR1 SGHTA and CDR2 FQGTGA. The CDR3 spells CASSFGQGSTGELFF. The CDR3 DNA reads TGTGCCAGCAGCTTTGGACAGGGGAGCACCGGGGAGCTGTTTTTT.

Of note for this clone: Other nucleotide sequences in the sample specify the same CDR3. The rearrangement uses TRBV11-2 and TRBJ2-7, with a possible D match to TRBD1 (6 bases). In germline, CDR1 is SGHAT, CDR2 FQNNGV. The germline V and J ends were trimmed by 1 base and 2 bases, with 9 bases remaining between them. The CDR3 is made up of 14 amino acids. This CDR3 reads CASSLGTEAYEQYF. CDR3 DNA sequence: TGTGCCAGCAGCTTAGGGACAGAGGCCTACGAGCAGTACTTC.

The chain uses TRBV11-2 and TRBJ2-7; a weak D match, TRBD2 (6 bases). The CDR3 has 16 residues. Germline V gene lookup returns CDR1 SGHAT and CDR2 FQNNGV. The V gene lost 5 bases and the J gene lost 2 bases, with 19 bases spanning the gap. CDR3: CASSGSGTPPTYEQYF. The CDR3, as DNA: TGTGCCAGCAGCGGATCCGGGACTCCCCCCACCTACGAGCAGTACTTC.

CDR3 in DNA: TGTGCCACCAGCGCGGAAAGCTTCTATGGCTACACCTTC. Encoded protein: CATSAESFYGYTF. This rearrangement joins TRBV24-1 to TRBJ1-2; D remains ambiguous. V dropped 7 bases and J dropped 4 bases, with 12 bases sitting between them. CDR3 length equals 13 residues. Germline CDR1 and CDR2: KGHDR and SFDVKD.

The V gene is TRBV7-2, the J gene TRBJ2-2; perhaps TRBD2 as D (6 bases). The V end was cut by 6 bases, the J end by 0 bases, with 11 bases between. The CDR3 is 15 residues long. Germline V gene data show CDR1 as SGHTA and CDR2 as FQGNSA. The CDR3 sequence: CASSKGTPNTGELFF. The CDR3 DNA reads TGTGCCAGCAGTAAGGGGACTCCGAACACCGGGGAGCTGTTTTTT. The variable domain in full, with the rest retrieved from reference TRBV7-2 and TRBJ2-2, is GAGVSQSPSNKVTEKGKDVELRCDPISGHTALYWYRQSLGQGLEFLIYFQGNSAPDKSGLPSDRFSAERTGGSVSTLTIQRTQQEDSAVYLCASSKGTPNTGELFFGEGSRLTVL.

This chain joins TRBV4-3 and TRBJ2-1; no firm D call. The CDR3 spans 16 residues. Germline V lookup: CDR1 LGHNA, CDR2 YSLEER. Deletions cut 0 bases from V and 0 bases from J, with 9 bases between. CDR3 protein: CASSQEPLGSYNEQFF. The CDR3 bases are TGCGCCAGCAGCCAAGAACCCCTCGGCTCCTACAATGAGCAGTTCTTC.